The 15 T cell receptor beta chains below come from one sample, sequenced in a study of blood T cell repertoires in COVID-19. The method was immunoSEQ multiplex PCR; TCRdb's version includes in-frame clones alone and lacks a portion of them. In the table there are 50,000 or so clones, about 89% of which are singletons. The sequenced sample consisted of peripheral blood. These receptors came from a human donor in a cohort sampled during active COVID-19.

The V call is TRBV9, the J call TRBJ1-1; TRBD1 is a possible D gene (6 bases). Deletions cut 1 base from V and 1 base from J, with 11 bases between. The CDR3 is 15 amino acids. Germline loops: CDR1 SGDLS, CDR2 YYNGEE. DNA of the CDR3: TGTGCCAGCAGCGTATTTGGACAGACGAACACTGAAGCTTTCTTT. Translation: CASSVFGQTNTEAFF.

In DNA, the CDR3 is TGTGCCAGCAGCTTAACGGGGGTAGCGGGGTACCAAGAGACCCAGTACTTC. Its protein is CASSLTGVAGYQETQYF. The chain has TRBV7-9 and TRBJ2-5; 8 positions agree with TRBD2. From germline, CDR1 is SEHNR and CDR2 FQNEAQ (reference sequence). The CDR3 has 17 residues. V shed 2 bases, J shed 0 bases, and the junction held 8 bases outside the gene matches.

This chain joins TRBV7-2 and TRBJ2-7, with 9 bases matching TRBD2. The CDR3 totals 15 residues. Germline V gives CDR1 SGHTA, CDR2 FQGNSA. With 1 base clipped from V and 3 bases from J, the junction kept 4 bases outside the gene matches. CDR3 DNA sequence: TGTGCCAGCAGCTTAGGGGGACTAGCCATCTACGAGCAGTACGTC. Translation: CASSLGGLAIYEQYV.

This chain joins TRBV5-4 and TRBJ1-1; TRBD1 might be the D (6 bases). Germline V CDR1 and CDR2: SGHNT, YYREEE (reference sequence). V gave up 0 bases and J gave up 6 bases, with 15 bases separating them. There are 15 residues in the CDR3. CDR3 loop: CASSLEITGKSEAFF. CDR3 DNA: TGTGCCAGCAGCTTGGAAATAACAGGGAAGTCTGAAGCTTTCTTT.

This clone appeared a few times. The CDR3 sequence: CASSPRGSSYEQYF. CDR3 nucleotides: TGTGCCAGCAGCCCGAGGGGGAGCTCCTACGAGCAGTACTTC. This sequence joins TRBV7-9 and TRBJ2-7, with a tentative D call TRBD1 (6 bases). V was clipped by 5 bases and J by 0 bases, with 11 bases between them. Germline V gives CDR1 SEHNR, CDR2 FQNEAQ (reference sequence). The CDR3 is 14 amino acids.

This clone was recorded many times. The gene calls are TRBV4-1 and TRBJ1-5; D might be TRBD1 (6 bases). V was clipped by 1 base and J by 5 bases, with 9 bases between them. CDR3 length: 14 amino acids. Germline V CDR1 and CDR2: MGHRA, YSYEKL. The CDR3 region has the DNA TGCGCCAGCAGCCAAGGGGGGGGCGATCAGCCCCAGCATTTT. This gives the protein CASSQGGGDQPQHF.

The rearrangement joins TRBV24-1 to TRBJ1-2; 10 nucleotides match TRBD1. CDR1 is KGHDR, CDR2 SFDVKD, per germline. Germline trimming cut 4 bases from V and 7 bases from J; bases unmatched to any gene: 14. This CDR3 region has 17 residues. This CDR3 is CATSEAGTGVSFSGYTF. For the CDR3, the DNA is TGTGCCACCAGTGAGGCAGGGACAGGGGTATCGTTCTCTGGCTACACCTTC.

The genes are TRBV30 and TRBJ2-5, with 9 bases aligning to TRBD1. The germline gives CDR1 GTSNPN, CDR2 SVGIG (reference sequence). The J segment lost 2 bases and the V segment lost 7 bases, leaving 5 bases of the junction unmatched. This CDR3 region has 13 residues. CDR3 DNA: TGTGCCTTTGGGACAGGGATTCAAGAGACCCAGTACTTC. Its protein is CAFGTGIQETQYF.

This clone was found a few times. V is TRBV5-4 and J is TRBJ2-3; 11 bases line up with TRBD2. Germline V gives CDR1 SGHNT, CDR2 YYREEE (reference sequence). V shed 0 bases and J 2 bases; nucleotides not matched to a gene: 2. The CDR3 is 16 residues long. CDR3 loop: CASSLEGLAATDTQYF. The CDR3 DNA follows: TGTGCCAGCAGCTTGGAGGGACTAGCGGCCACAGATACGCAGTATTTT.

V usage is TRBV29-1 and J usage is TRBJ1-1; D is ambiguous. Trimming removed 7 bases at V and 4 bases at J, with 7 bases between. Germline lookup yields CDR1 SQVTM and CDR2 ANQGSEA. The CDR3 contains 10 residues. This chain's CDR3 is CSASFTEAFF. In nucleotides, the CDR3 is TGCAGCGCTTCTTTCACTGAAGCTTTCTTT.

The V gene is TRBV6-1, the J gene TRBJ2-7; the D is unclear. The germline V gene has CDR1 MNHNS and CDR2 SASEGT. The CDR3 runs to 14 residues. Deletions cut 0 bases from V and 4 bases from J, with 10 bases between. In nucleotides, the CDR3 is TGTGCCAGCAGTGAAGCGGGCCCCCGATACGAGCAGTACGTC. This codes for CASSEAGPRYEQYV.

This clone has a handful of counts. The V gene is TRBV4-2, the J gene TRBJ2-5; perhaps TRBD2 as D (5 bases). CDR1 and CDR2 from the germline V gene are LGHNA and YNFKEQ. CDR3 size: 14 residues. Trimming left V 1 base short and J 4 bases short, with 10 bases between. For the CDR3, the DNA is TGTGCCAGCAGCCAAGGAGGGTCAGGAGAGACCCAGTACTTC. Translated: CASSQGGSGETQYF.

The rearrangement joins TRBV30 to TRBJ2-1; D might be TRBD2 (5 bases). The CDR3 is made up of 15 amino acids. V was cut by 8 bases and J by 0 bases, with 17 bases left in between. CDR1 and CDR2 from the germline V gene are GTSNPN and SVGIG (reference sequence). Here the CDR3 DNA reads TGTGCCAGGGCGACTCCCGGGATCTCCTACAATGAGCAGTTCTTC. This encodes CARATPGISYNEQFF.

The chain combines TRBV9 with TRBJ1-2, with TRBD1 matching over 8 bases. V gave up 3 bases and J gave up 8 bases; unmatched junction bases: 9. The CDR3 totals 14 residues. The germline V gene has CDR1 SGDLS and CDR2 YYNGEE. CDR3 nucleotide sequence: TGTGCCAGCAGCGCGACACAGGGGGTGGGCGGCTACACCTTC. It codes for CASSATQGVGGYTF.

The gene calls are TRBV4-1 and TRBJ1-5, with D possibly matching TRBD1 (5 bases). In germline, CDR1 is MGHRA, CDR2 YSYEKL. Trimming pared 0 bases from V and 2 bases from J, leaving 11 bases between. This CDR3 has 16 residues. The CDR3 spells CASSQDPGGGNQPQHF. In DNA, the CDR3 is TGCGCCAGCAGCCAAGATCCGGGGGGGGGCAATCAGCCCCAGCATTTT.